This TCR beta chain was sequenced for a study of cytomegalovirus exposure and HLA in healthy donors. The PCR used 60 Vbeta and 13 Jbeta primers. Assay: immunoSEQ multiplex PCR; the TCRdb copy retains only in-frame clones and omits some. This table has around 170,000 clones, roughly four fifths appearing once. This CDR3 contains 12 residues. The germline CDR1 and CDR2 sequences are SGHNT and YYREEE (reference sequence). The trim removed 0 bases at V and 13 bases at J, leaving 2 bases unmatched. The V gene is TRBV5-4, the J gene TRBJ2-3; TRBD2 matches 10 bases. Sequenced material: PBMCs. The origin of this receptor is a woman aged 50 to 60 in good health and CMV-seronegative. Here the CDR3 DNA reads TGTGCCAGCAGCTTGGGGCTAGCGGGAGAGTATTTT. Encoded protein: CASSLGLAGEYF.